This T cell receptor beta chain stems from a study of regulatory T cells in long-lasting Graves disease. Study-level findings and limits: Persistent disease preferred TRBV28, TRBJ1-2 and TRBJ2-5; new disease, TRBV20-1 and TRBJ2-1.

This clonotype was detected ten times or more. The antigen is undetermined. According to the study, TCR beta libraries were built with iRepertoire HTBI primers and CDR3-region Arm-PCR. TCRdb processed the multiplex PCR reads anew with MiXCR; each CDR3 protein has one entry. The sample includes 420,000 or so distinct CDR3 sequences, over 15% of them seen just once. As for time point: newly diagnosed GD, antithyroid drugs for less than 3 months. PBMCs provided the RNA from which the TCR library was made. Per germline, CDR1 LGHDT and CDR2 YNNKEL (reference sequence). Trimming left V 4 bases short and J 9 bases short, with 19 bases between. This CDR3 has 15 residues. This same sample was also part of a study on T cells in Graves' hyperthyroidism and ophthalmopathy. From that paper: In the analysis, a 13 V-J model separated ophthalmopathy from stable hyperthyroidism.

The sample here was peripheral blood mononuclear cells (PBMCs), taken at new diagnosis, from a patient treated with antithyroid drugs. The sequence derives from a woman between 18 and 29 years old with Graves disease. The rearrangement uses TRBV3-1 and TRBJ2-1, with a tentative D call TRBD1 (6 bases). The CDR3 DNA reads as TGTGCCAGCAGCCTCGCCCTAGACAGGCAGGGTGAGCAGTTCTTC. Encoded protein: CASSLALDRQGEQFF.